This T cell receptor beta chain comes out of a study of T cell responses to AZD1222 COVID-19 vaccine. The wider study: Investigators merged groups given second doses at roughly 4 or roughly 12 weeks. Study observations and caveats: Regions 160-218 and 743-854 held dominance among vaccine-associated CD4 TCRs, which spanned spike. Donors, mostly white British, included more females; clonal diversity was possibly underestimated. Spike-specific TCRs gained breadth and depth after people received two AZD1222 doses.

Sequencing was performed with immunoSEQ multiplex PCR; in TCRdb, only in-frame clones are kept and a portion is missing. The data contain about 120,000 clones, 70% to 90% of them singletons. Germline assignment: CDR1 SSHAT and CDR2 FNYEAQ (reference sequence). The CDR3 extends over 15 amino acids. With respect to this clone: Its antigen remains unidentified. At one end the junction does not follow the germline gene, possibly because of a read error.

The input for sequencing was peripheral blood, taken on day 0 of AZD1222 vaccination. The gene calls are TRBV7-7 and TRBJ2-3, with D possibly TRBD2 on 5 matching bases. The receptor comes from an adult in good health. CDR3 sequence: CASSLEGRGTDTQYF. In nucleotides, the CDR3 is TGTGCTAGCAGCTTAGAAGGGCGGGGCACAGATACGCAGTATTTT.